This T cell receptor (beta chain) was recorded in a study of shared clonotypes between healthy human individuals. Regarding the study as a whole: The naive CD4 repertoires of a few donors were compared, and 5% to 6.5% of clonotypes were shared.

The method was immunoSEQ multiplex PCR; TCRdb's version includes in-frame clones alone and lacks a portion of them. In the table there are roughly 850,000 clones, about 96% of which are singletons. As defined, naive CD8 cells were CD45RO-negative and positively selected for CCR7, with terminally differentiated effector memory CD45RA+ cells excluded. The germline CDR1 and CDR2 sequences are MDHEN and SYDVKM. V lost 5 bases, J lost 1 base, and 3 bases lay in between. CDR3 length equals 11 residues. Points on this clone: Its specificity is not known. Other DNA sequences in the same sample also yield this CDR3.

The chain carries TRBV28 and TRBJ2-7, with D unclear. Specimen: naive CD8+ T cells sorted from blood. The sequence derives from a man aged 25-45 years in good health. CDR3 amino acids: CASSHSYEQYF. In nucleotides, the CDR3 is TGTGCCAGCAGTCATTCCTACGAGCAGTACTTC.